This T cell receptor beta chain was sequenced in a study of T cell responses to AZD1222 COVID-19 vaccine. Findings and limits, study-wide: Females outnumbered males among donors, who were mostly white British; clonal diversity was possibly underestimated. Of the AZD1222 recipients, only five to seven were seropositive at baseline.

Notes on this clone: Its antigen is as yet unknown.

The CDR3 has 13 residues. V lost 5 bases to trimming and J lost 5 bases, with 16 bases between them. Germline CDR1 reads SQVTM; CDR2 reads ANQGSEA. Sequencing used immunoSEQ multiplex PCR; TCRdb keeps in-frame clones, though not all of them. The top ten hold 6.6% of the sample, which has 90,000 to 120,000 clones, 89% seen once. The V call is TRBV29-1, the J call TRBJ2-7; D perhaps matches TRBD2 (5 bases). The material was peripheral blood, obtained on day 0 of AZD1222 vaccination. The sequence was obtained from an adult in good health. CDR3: CSVSELVVDEQYF. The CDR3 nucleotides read TGCAGCGTTTCGGAACTAGTAGTCGACGAGCAGTACTTC.